A single sample is the source of the 7 T cell receptor beta chains below, sequenced in a study of blood T cell repertoires in COVID-19. TCRdb keeps only in-frame clones here, not all; method: immunoSEQ multiplex PCR. The data contain approximately 280,000 clones, roughly 90% of them singletons. Material for sequencing was peripheral blood. Receptor source: a man aged 35 to 55 with acute or convalescent COVID-19.

J is TRBJ2-1 and V is TRBV15; the D gene is possibly TRBD2 (7 bases). CDR1 and CDR2 from the germline V gene are LNHNV and YYDKDF (reference sequence). Trimming removed 5 bases from V and 3 bases from J, with 11 bases in between. The CDR3 runs to 14 residues. This CDR3 is CATSGRGDYNEQFF. CDR3 nucleotides: TGTGCCACCAGCGGGAGGGGGGACTACAATGAGCAGTTCTTC. The full variable domain, in which reference TRBV15 and TRBJ2-1 provide the parts outside the CDR3, is DAMVIQNPRYQVTQFGKPVTLSCSQTLNHNVMYWYQQKSSQAPKLLFHYYDKDFNNEADTPDNFQSRRPNTSFCFLDIRSPGLGDTAMYLCATSGRGDYNEQFFGPGTRLTVL.

The J gene is TRBJ2-7, the V gene TRBV6-5; 8 bases map to TRBD2. V lost 8 bases to trimming and J lost 3 bases; unmatched junction nucleotides: 9. The length of the CDR3 is 14 residues. The germline V gene has CDR1 MNHEY and CDR2 SVGAGI. The CDR3 DNA reads TGTGCCAGCGGACGTTTAAGCGGGAGCTACGAGCAGTACTTC. Its protein is CASGRLSGSYEQYF.

The chain uses TRBV7-2 and TRBJ2-3, with 7 bases identical to TRBD1. This CDR3 has 17 residues. V was clipped by 1 base and J by 2 bases; unmatched bases: 9. Germline V gene data show CDR1 as SGHTA and CDR2 as FQGNSA. The CDR3 sequence is CASSLVRTGAYTDTQYF. The DNA of the CDR3 is TGTGCCAGCAGCTTAGTTCGAACAGGGGCTTACACAGATACGCAGTATTTT.

The chain recombines TRBV19 with TRBJ1-1; 7 nucleotides agree with TRBD1. Per the germline V gene, CDR1 is LNHDA and CDR2 is SQIVND (reference sequence). The CDR3 has 14 residues. V dropped 5 bases and J dropped 0; count of bases not matched to a gene: 3. As DNA, the CDR3 is TGTGCCAGTAGTGTACAGGGGATGAACACTGAAGCTTTCTTT. This gives the protein CASSVQGMNTEAFF. The full variable domain, with the rest looked up from reference TRBV19 and TRBJ1-1, is DGGITQSPKYLFRKEGQNVTLSCEQNLNHDAMYWYRQDPGQGLRLIYYSQIVNDFQKGDIAEGYSVSREKKESFPLTVTSAQKNPTAFYLCASSVQGMNTEAFFGQGTRLTVV.

The V and J genes are TRBV7-3 and TRBJ2-1; 9 nucleotides line up with TRBD2. Germline CDR1 SGHTA, CDR2 FQGTGA. V shed 3 bases, J shed 1 base, and the junction held 10 bases outside the gene matches. CDR3 length equals 18 residues. CDR3 residues: CASSFSGTSPLSYNEQFF. Written as DNA, the CDR3 is TGTGCCAGCAGCTTTTCCGGGACTAGCCCCCTTTCCTACAATGAGCAGTTCTTC.

V and J are TRBV11-2 and TRBJ2-7; 8 bases align to TRBD1. Germline loops: CDR1 SGHAT, CDR2 FQNNGV. V gave up 3 bases and J gave up 6 bases; unmatched junction bases: 7. The CDR3 contains 14 residues. The CDR3 DNA follows: TGTGCCAGCAGCTTTCTGACAGGGGAGACCGAGCAGTACTTC. Translating gives CASSFLTGETEQYF.

The chain carries TRBV27 and TRBJ2-1; possibly TRBD1 for D (5 bases). Per germline, CDR1 MNHEY and CDR2 SMNVEV (reference sequence). The ends were cut back, 3 bases at V and 4 bases at J, with 16 bases in the middle. The CDR3 consists of 16 residues. The CDR3 loop is CASSFRQGTPYNEQFF. CDR3 DNA sequence: TGTGCCAGCAGTTTTCGTCAGGGAACACCGTACAATGAGCAGTTCTTC.